Included here is one T cell receptor (beta chain) sequence, with context. Germline V gene sequence: CDR1 SGHRS, CDR2 YFSETQ. The CDR3 loop spans 15 amino acids. V trimming: 1 base; J trimming: 4 bases; junction bases outside the gene matches: 3. The data originate from a study of beta chain features in type 1 diabetes. Expressed TCRB transcripts were sequenced, since all the RNA that had been isolated was reverse transcribed. Repertoires were generated with immunoSEQ multiplex PCR, while TCRdb's copy carries only in-frame clones and drops some. The repertoire holds around 300,000 clones, around 15% seen once, with approximately 6.7% in the top ten.

The sequencing sample was made of central memory CD4+ T cells from blood. The rearrangement links TRBV5-1 to TRBJ2-2, with TRBD1 matching 8 bases. This receptor was taken from a man aged 30 to 45 in good health. Here the CDR3 reads CASSLFTGGTGELFF. CDR3 nucleotides: TGCGCCAGCAGCTTGTTTACAGGGGGCACCGGGGAGCTGTTTTTT.